The TCR beta chain under discussion was sequenced for a study of T and B cells in COVID-19 patients. Study information: COVID-19 patients gave peripheral blood either during active infection or after recovery. The recovered patients had mostly mild to moderate COVID-19 with outpatient management. Broader study findings: Clonality of TRB repertoires was high in active COVID-19; recovery brought above-healthy diversity and richness. Of 2,331 TCR clusters found only in the recovered cohort, 31 had low generation probability.

BIOMED2 TRB-A/B primer pools were used in multiplex TRB PCR. TCRdb recomputed calls from the multiplex PCR reads with MiXCR, one row per CDR3 protein. Of 12,000 to 15,000 distinct CDR3 sequences listed, roughly 27% are singletons. TRB was amplified from around 250-500 ng of blood genomic DNA. Trimming pared 5 bases from V and 4 bases from J, leaving 18 bases between. CDR1 SEHNR and CDR2 FQNEAQ come from the germline V gene (reference sequence). CDR3 size: 16 residues. This clonotype was counted a few times. Antigen specificity is unknown. The TCR was taken from a human donor who had recovered from COVID-19. The sequenced sample was blood. The chain couples TRBV7-9 to TRBJ2-1, with D perhaps TRBD1 (6 bases). CDR3: CASSPRGGSKYNEQFF. CDR3 nucleotide sequence: TGTGCCAGCAGCCCCCGAGGGGGTTCAAAATACAATGAGCAGTTCTTC.